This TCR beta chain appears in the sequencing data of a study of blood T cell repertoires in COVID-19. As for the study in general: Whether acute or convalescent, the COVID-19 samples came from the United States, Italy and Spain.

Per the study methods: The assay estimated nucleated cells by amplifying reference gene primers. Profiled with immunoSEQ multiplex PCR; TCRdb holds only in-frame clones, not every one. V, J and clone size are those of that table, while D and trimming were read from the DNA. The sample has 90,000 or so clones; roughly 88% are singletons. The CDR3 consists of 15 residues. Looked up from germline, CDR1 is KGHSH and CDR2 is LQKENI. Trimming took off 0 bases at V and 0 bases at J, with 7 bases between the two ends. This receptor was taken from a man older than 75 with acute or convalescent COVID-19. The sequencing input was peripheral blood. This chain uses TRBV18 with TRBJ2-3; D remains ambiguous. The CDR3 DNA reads TGTGCCAGCTCACCACCAGAGAGAAGCACAGATACGCAGTATTTT. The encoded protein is CASSPPERSTDTQYF. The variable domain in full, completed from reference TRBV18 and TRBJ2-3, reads NAGVMQNPRHLVRRRGQEARLRCSPMKGHSHVYWYRQLPEEGLKFMVYLQKENIIDESGMPKERFSAEFPKEGPSILRIQQVVRGDSAAYFCASSPPERSTDTQYFGPGTRLTVL.